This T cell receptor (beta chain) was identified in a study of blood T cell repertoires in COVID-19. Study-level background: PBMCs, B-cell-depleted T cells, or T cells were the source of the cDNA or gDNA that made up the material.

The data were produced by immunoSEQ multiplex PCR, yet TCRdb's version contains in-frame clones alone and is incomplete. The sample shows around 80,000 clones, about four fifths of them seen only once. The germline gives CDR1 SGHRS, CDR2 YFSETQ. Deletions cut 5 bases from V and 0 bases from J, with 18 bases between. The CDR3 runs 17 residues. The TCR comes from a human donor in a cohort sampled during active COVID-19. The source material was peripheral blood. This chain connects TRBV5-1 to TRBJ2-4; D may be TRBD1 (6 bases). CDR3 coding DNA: TGCGCCAGCAGTTTAAACAGGGTTGGGGCAGCCAAAAACATTCAGTACTTC. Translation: CASSLNRVGAAKNIQYF.